The present T cell receptor (beta chain) was sequenced within a study of CD8 T cells in Susac syndrome. Random hexamers were used to reverse transcribe an amount of roughly 0.45 to 1 ug RNA. The amplification used immunoSEQ multiplex PCR on TCR beta CDR3; it spanned 54 Vbeta and 13 Jbeta. TCRdb re-derived calls from the immunoSEQ multiplex PCR reads in MiXCR, one entry per CDR3 protein. The table includes roughly 200,000 distinct CDR3 sequences, just under 95% detected once. Sequencing of TCR beta was undertaken in CD8+ and CD4+ T cells derived from blood. The multiple sclerosis control group was made up of treatment-naive patients with stable or active relapsing-remitting disease. Points on this clonotype: Its antigen remains unidentified.

General observations from the study: The relatively small number of individuals in the TCR sequencing and HLA analysis was acknowledged by the study.

The V and J ends lost 3 bases and 0 bases, in that order; junction bases with no gene match: 4. This CDR3 is built from 14 residues. Germline CDR1 is GTSNPN and CDR2 is SVGIG (reference sequence). The material sequenced was CD4+ T cells from PBMCs. The chain joins TRBV30 to TRBJ1-1; TRBD1 aligns across 7 bases. This sequence was found in a human donor with multiple sclerosis. CDR3 nucleotides: TGTGCCTGGAGCAGTGACAGGGTGAACACTGAAGCTTTCTTT. Protein product: CAWSSDRVNTEAFF.